This T cell receptor (beta chain) was identified in a study of PD-1 blockade in classical Hodgkin lymphoma. Time point noted: cycle 4 day 1 (C4D1), after about 6 weeks of nivolumab. Exposure to brentuximab vedotin varied, and each patient had relapsed following autologous stem cell transplantation. Per germline, CDR1 MGHRA and CDR2 YSYEKL. V was cut by 1 base and J by 6 bases, with 12 bases left in between. The CDR3 has 14 residues. Produced via immunoSEQ multiplex PCR; TCRdb's table is partial and in-frame only. The repertoire holds roughly 86,000 clones, approximately 83% seen once, with over 15% in the top ten.

The sample in question was peripheral blood mononuclear cells (PBMCs), obtained before the fourth cycle of nivolumab. This clonotype was sampled from a human donor with classical Hodgkin lymphoma. This chain links TRBV4-1 with TRBJ1-2; D remains ambiguous. The DNA for the CDR3 is TGCGCCAGCAGCCAAGTAACAATTGCGGATGGCTACACCTTC. Protein product: CASSQVTIADGYTF.